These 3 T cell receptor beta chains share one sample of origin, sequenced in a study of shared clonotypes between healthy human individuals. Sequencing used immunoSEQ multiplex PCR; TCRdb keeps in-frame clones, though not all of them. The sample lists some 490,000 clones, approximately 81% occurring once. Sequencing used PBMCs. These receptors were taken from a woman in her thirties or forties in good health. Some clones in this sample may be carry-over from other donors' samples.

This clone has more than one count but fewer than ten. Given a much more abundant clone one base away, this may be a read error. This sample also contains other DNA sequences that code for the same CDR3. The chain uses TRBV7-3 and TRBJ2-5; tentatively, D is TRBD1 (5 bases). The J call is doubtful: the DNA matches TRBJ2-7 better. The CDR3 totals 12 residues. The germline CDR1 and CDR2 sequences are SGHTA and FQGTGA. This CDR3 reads CASSRQGYEQYF. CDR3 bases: TGTGCCAGCAGTCGCCAGGGCTACGAGCAGTACTTC.

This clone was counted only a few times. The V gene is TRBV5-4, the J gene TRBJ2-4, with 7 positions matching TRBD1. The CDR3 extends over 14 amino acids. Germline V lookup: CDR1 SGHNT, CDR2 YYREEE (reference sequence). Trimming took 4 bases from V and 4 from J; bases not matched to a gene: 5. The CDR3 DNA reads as TGTGCCAGCAGCCGACAGGGAGCAAAAAACATTCAGTACTTC. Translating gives CASSRQGAKNIQYF.

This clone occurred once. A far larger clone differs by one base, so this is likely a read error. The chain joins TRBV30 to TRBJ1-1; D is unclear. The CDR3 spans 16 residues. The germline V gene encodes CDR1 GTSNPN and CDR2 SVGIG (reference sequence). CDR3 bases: TGTACCTGGAGGCCGAAGTTAGGACCCGGCGGGGATGAAGCTTTCTTT. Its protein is CTWRPKLGPGGDEAFF.